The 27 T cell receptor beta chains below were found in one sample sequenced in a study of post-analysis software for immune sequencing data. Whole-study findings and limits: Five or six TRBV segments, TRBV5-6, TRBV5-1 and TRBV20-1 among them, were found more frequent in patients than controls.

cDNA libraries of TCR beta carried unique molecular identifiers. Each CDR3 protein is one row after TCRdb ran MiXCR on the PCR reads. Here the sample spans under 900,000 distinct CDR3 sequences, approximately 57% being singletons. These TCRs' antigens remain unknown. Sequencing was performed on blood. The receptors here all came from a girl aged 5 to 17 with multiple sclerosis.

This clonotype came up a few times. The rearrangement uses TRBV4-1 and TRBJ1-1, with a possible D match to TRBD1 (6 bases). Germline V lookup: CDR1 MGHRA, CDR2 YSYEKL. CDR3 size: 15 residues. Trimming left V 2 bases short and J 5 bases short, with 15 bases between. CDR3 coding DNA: TGCGCCAGCAGCCAAATCCAGGACAGTAGGACTGAAGCTTTCTTT. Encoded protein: CASSQIQDSRTEAFF.

The CDR3 nucleotides read TGTGCCAGCAGCTCAAGGACCAATACAGGGGCCTACGAGCAGTACTTC. Its translation: CASSSRTNTGAYEQYF. V and J are TRBV7-9 and TRBJ2-7, with TRBD1 identical over 7 bases. CDR1 is SEHNR and CDR2 is FQNEAQ in the germline V gene (reference sequence). This CDR3 region has 16 residues. With V trimmed by 4 bases and J by 2 bases, 11 bases remained unmatched. Based on the CDR3 plus reference TRBV7-9 and TRBJ2-7, the full variable domain is DTGVSQNPRHKITKRGQNVTFRCDPISEHNRLYWYRQTLGQGPEFLTYFQNEAQLEKSRLLSDRFSAERPKGSFSTLEIQRTEQGDSAMYLCASSSRTNTGAYEQYFGPGTRLTVT.

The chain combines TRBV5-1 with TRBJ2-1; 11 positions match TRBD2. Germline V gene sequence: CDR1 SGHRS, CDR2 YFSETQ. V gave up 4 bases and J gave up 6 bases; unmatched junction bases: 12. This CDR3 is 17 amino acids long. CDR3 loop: CASSRGGGLAGTNEQFF. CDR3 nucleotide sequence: TGCGCCAGCAGCAGGGGAGGCGGACTAGCGGGTACCAATGAGCAGTTCTTC.

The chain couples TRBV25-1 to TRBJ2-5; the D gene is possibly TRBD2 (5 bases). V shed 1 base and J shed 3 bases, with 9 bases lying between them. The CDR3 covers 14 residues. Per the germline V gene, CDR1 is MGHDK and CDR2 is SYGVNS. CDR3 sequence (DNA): TGTGCCAGCAGTGAATTGGGAGCAAAAGAGACCCAGTACTTC. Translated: CASSELGAKETQYF.

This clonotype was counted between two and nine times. CDR3 protein: CASSFLTGPFYEQYF. In nucleotides, the CDR3 is TGTGCCAGCAGTTTCCTCACGGGTCCCTTCTACGAGCAGTACTTC. The chain uses TRBV12-3 or TRBV12-4 and TRBJ2-7, with D hard to call. The ends were cut back, 3 bases at V and 3 bases at J, with 15 bases in the middle. The CDR3 length is 15 residues.

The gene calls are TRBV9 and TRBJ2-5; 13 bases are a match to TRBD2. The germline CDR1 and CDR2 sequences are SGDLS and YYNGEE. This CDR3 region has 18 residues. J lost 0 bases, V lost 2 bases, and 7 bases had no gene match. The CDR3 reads CASSVGTSGARYQETQYF. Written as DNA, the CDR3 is TGTGCCAGCAGCGTCGGGACTAGCGGGGCCAGGTACCAAGAGACCCAGTACTTC.

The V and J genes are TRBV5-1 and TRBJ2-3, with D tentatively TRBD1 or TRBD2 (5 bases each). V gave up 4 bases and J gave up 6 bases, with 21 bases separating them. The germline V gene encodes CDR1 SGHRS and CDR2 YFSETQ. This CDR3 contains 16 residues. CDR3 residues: CASSVRPGPPFDTQYF. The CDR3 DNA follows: TGCGCCAGCAGCGTAAGACCGGGACCCCCTTTTGATACGCAGTATTTT.

CDR3 nucleotide sequence: TGTGCTAGTGGCTTCGGGCCTAGCGGAAAAGAGACCCAGTACTTC. Translation: CASGFGPSGKETQYF. V and J are TRBV12-5 and TRBJ2-7; TRBD2 agrees at 7 bases. Matching the DNA end better, TRBJ2-5 makes the J call doubtful. The germline CDR1 and CDR2 sequences are LGHNT and FRNRAP. The length of the CDR3 is 15 residues.

In nucleotides, the CDR3 is TGTGCCAGCAGCGTAGCGGGACAGGGGACGAGTAACTATGGCTACACCTTC. The encoded protein is CASSVAGQGTSNYGYTF. This chain connects TRBV9 to TRBJ1-2; 10 bases align to TRBD1. The CDR3 totals 17 residues. Germline CDR1 reads SGDLS; CDR2 reads YYNGEE. V lost 0 bases to trimming and J lost 1 base; unmatched junction nucleotides: 6. The entire variable domain, with the rest obtained from reference TRBV9 and TRBJ1-2, is as follows: DSGVTQTPKHLITATGQRVTLRCSPRSGDLSVYWYQQSLDQGLQFLIQYYNGEERAKGNILERFSAQQFPDLHSELNLSSLELGDSALYFCASSVAGQGTSNYGYTFGSGTRLTVV.

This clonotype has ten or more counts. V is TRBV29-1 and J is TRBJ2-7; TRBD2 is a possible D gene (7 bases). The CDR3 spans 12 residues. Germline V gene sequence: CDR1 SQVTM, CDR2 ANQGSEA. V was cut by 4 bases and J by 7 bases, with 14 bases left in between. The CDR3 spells CSVVLGGREQYF. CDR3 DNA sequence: TGCAGCGTTGTACTCGGGGGGCGGGAGCAGTACTTC.

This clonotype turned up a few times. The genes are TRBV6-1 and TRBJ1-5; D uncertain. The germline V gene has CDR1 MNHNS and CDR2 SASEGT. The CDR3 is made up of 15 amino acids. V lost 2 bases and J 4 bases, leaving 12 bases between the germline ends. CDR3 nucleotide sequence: TGTGCCAGCAGTGAATCCGGAGGAGCTAATCAGCCCCAGCATTTT. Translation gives CASSESGGANQPQHF.

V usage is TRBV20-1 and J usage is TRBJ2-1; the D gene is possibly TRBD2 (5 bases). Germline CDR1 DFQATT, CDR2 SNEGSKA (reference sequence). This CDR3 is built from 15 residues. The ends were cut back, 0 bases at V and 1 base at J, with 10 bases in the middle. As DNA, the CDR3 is TGCAGTGCTAGAGATGGACTTACGTCCTACAATGAGCAGTTCTTC. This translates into CSARDGLTSYNEQFF.

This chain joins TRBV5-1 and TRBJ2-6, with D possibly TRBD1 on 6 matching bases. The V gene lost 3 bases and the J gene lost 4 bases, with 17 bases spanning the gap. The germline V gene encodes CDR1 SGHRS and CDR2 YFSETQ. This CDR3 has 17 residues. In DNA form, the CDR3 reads TGCGCCAGCAGCTCTCAACAGGGATCGGGCGGGGCCAACGTCCTGACTTTC. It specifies CASSSQQGSGGANVLTF.

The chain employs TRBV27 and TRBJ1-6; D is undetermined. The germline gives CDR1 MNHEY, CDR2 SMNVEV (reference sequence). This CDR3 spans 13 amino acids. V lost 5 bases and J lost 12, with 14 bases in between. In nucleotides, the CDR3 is TGTGCCAGCAGTCTCCAAGCGGGCTTACCCCTCCACTTT. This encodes CASSLQAGLPLHF.

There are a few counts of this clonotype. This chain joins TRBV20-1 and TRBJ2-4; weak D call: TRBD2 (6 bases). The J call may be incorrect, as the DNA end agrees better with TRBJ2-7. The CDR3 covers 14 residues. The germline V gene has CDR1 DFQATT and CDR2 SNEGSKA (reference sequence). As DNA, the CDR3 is TGCAGTGCTAATTCCAGAGGAGGGTGGGCCGAGCAGTACTTC. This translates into CSANSRGGWAEQYF.

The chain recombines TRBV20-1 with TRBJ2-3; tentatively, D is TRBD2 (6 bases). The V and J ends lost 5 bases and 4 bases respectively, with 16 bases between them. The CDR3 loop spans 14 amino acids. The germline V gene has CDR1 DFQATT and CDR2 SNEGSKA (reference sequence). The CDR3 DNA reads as TGCAGTGCTCAACGACTAGATAGGTCAGATACGCAGTATTTT. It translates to CSAQRLDRSDTQYF.

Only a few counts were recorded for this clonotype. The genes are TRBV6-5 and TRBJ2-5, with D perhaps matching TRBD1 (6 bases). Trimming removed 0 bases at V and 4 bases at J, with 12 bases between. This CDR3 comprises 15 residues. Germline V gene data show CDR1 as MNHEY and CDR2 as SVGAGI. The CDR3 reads CASSYSSWGPETQYF. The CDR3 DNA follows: TGTGCCAGCAGTTACTCGAGTTGGGGGCCAGAGACCCAGTACTTC.

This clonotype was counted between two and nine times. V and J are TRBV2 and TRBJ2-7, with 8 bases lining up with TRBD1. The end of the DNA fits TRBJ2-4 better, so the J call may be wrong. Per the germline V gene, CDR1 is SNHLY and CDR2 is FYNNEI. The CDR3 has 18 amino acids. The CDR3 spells CASSEGQGFSSLKNIQYF. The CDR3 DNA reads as TGTGCCAGCAGTGAAGGACAGGGGTTTAGTAGCCTCAAAAACATTCAGTACTTC.

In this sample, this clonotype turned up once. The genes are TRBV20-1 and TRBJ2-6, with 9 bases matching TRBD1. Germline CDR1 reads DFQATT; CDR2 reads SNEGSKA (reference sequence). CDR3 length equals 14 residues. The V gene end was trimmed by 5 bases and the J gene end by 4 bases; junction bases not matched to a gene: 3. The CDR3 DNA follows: TGCAGTGCTGGGACAGGGTTCGGGGCCAACGTCCTGACTTTC. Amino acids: CSAGTGFGANVLTF.

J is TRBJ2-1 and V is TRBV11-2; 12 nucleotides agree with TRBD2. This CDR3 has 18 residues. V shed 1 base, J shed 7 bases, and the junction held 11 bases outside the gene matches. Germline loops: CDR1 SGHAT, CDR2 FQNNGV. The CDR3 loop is CASSLASSLAGGRNEQFF. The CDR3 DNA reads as TGTGCCAGCAGCTTAGCATCCTCCCTAGCGGGGGGGCGTAATGAGCAGTTCTTC.

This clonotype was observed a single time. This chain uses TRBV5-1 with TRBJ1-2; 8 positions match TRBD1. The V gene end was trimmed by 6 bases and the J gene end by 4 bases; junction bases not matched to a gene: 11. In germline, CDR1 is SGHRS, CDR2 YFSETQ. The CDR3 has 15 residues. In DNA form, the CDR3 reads TGCGCCAGCACTCAAGACAGGGGCTTCTCCTATGGCTACACCTTC. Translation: CASTQDRGFSYGYTF.

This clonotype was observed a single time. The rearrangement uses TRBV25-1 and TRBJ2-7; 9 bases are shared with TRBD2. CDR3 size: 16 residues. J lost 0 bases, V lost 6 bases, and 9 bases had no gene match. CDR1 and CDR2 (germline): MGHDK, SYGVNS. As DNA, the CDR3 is TGTGCCAGCAGCTGCCCTCTAGCGGGACTCTCCTACGAGCAGTACTTC. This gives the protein CASSCPLAGLSYEQYF.

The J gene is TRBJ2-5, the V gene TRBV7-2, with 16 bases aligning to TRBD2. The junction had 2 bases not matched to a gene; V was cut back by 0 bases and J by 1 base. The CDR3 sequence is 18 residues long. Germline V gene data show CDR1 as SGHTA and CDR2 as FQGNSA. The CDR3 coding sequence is TGTGCCAGCAGCTTAGCCGGGACTAGCGGGGGGGCCCAAGAGACCCAGTACTTC. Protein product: CASSLAGTSGGAQETQYF.

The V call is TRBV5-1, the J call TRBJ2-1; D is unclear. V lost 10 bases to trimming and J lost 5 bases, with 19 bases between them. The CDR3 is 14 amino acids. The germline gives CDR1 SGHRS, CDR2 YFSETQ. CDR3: CAASPGTNHNEQFF. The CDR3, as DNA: TGCGCCGCTAGTCCGGGTACGAATCACAATGAGCAGTTCTTC.

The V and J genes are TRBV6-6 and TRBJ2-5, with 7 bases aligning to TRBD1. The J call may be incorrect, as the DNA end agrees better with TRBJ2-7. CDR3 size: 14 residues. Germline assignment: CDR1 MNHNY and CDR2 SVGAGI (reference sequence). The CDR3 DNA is TGTGCCACCAGCGAGGGGGCTGGAGCTTACGAGCAGTACTTC. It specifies CATSEGAGAYEQYF.

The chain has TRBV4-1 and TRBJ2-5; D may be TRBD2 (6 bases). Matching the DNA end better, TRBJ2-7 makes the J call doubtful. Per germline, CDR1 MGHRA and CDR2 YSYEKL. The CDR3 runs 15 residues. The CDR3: CASSQSPGEGGEQYF. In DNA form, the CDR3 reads TGCGCCAGCAGCCAGTCCCCGGGGGAAGGAGGCGAGCAGTACTTC.

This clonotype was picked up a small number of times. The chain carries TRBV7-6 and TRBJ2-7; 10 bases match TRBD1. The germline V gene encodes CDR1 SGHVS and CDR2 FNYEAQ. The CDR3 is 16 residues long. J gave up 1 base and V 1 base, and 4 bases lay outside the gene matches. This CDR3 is CASSLGLGQGSYEQYF. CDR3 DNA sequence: TGTGCCAGCAGCTTAGGTTTGGGACAGGGGTCCTACGAGCAGTACTTC. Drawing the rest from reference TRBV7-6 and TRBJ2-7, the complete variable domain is GAGVSQSPRYKVTKRGQDVALRCDPISGHVSLYWYRQALGQGPEFLTYFNYEAQQDKSGLPNDRFSAERPEGSISTLTIQRTEQRDSAMYRCASSLGLGQGSYEQYFGPGTRLTVT.